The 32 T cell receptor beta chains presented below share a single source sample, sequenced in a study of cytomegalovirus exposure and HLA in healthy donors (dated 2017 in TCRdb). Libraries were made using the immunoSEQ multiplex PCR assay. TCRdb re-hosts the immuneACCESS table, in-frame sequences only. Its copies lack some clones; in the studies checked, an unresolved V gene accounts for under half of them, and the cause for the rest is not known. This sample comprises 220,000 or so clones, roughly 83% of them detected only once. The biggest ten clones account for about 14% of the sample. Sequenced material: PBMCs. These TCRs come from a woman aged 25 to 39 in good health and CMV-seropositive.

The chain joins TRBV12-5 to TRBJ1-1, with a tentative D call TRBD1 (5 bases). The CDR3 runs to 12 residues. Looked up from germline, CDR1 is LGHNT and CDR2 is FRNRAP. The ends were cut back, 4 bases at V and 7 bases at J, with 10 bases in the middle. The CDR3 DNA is TGTGCTAGTGGTTCGGGACGCGATGAAGCTTTCTTT. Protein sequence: CASGSGRDEAFF. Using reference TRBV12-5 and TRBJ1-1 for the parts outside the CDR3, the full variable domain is DARVTQTPRHKVTEMGQEVTMRCQPILGHNTVFWYRQTMMQGLELLAYFRNRAPLDDSGMPKDRFSAEMPDATLATLKIQPSEPRDSAVYFCASGSGRDEAFFGQGTRLTVV.

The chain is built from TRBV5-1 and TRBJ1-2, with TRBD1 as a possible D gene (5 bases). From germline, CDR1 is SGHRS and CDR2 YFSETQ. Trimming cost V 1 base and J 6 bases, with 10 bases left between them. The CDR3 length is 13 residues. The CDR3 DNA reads TGCGCCAGCAGCTTGCAGGGTACCGATGGCTACACCTTC. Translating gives CASSLQGTDGYTF.

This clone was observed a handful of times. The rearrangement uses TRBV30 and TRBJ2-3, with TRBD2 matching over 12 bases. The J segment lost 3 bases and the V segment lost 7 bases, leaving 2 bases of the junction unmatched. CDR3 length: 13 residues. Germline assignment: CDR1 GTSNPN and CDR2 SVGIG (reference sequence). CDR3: CALTSGRTDTQYF. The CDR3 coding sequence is TGTGCCTTGACTAGCGGGAGAACAGATACGCAGTATTTT.

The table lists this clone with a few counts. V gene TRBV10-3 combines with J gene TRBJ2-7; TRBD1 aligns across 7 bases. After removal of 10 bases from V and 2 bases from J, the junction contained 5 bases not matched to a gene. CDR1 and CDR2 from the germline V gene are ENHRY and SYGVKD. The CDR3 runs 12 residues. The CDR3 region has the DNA TGTGCCACTTGGACAGGAACCTACGAGCAGTACTTC. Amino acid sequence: CATWTGTYEQYF.

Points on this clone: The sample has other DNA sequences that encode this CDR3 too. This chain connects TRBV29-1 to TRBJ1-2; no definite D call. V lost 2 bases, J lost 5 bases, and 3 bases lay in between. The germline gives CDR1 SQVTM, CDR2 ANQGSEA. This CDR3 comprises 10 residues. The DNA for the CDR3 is TGCAGCGTTGAACAGTATGGCTACACCTTC. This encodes CSVEQYGYTF. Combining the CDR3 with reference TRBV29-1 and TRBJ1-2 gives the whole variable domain SAVISQKPSRDICQRGTSLTIQCQVDSQVTMMFWYRQQPGQSLTLIATANQGSEATYESGFVIDKFPISRPNLTFSTLTVSNMSPEDSSIYLCSVEQYGYTFGSGTRLTVV.

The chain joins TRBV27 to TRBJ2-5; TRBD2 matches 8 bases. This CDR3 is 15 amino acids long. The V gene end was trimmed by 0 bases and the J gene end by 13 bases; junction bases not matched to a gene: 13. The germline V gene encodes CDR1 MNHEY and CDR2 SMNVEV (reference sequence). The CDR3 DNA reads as TGTGCCAGCAGTTTATCACTATCTGGACTAGCTGGGTGGTACTTC. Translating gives CASSLSLSGLAGWYF.

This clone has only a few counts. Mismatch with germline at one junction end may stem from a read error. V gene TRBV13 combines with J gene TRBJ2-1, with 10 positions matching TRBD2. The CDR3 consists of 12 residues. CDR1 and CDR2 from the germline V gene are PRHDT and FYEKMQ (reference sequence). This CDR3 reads CASSPKPGLALF. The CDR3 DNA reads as TGTGCCAGCAGCCCTAAACCGGGACTAGCGCTCTTC.

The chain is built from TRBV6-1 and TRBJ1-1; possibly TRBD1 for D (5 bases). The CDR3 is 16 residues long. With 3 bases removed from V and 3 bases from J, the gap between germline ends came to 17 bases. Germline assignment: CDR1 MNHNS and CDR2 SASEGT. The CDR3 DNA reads TGTGCCAGCAGTGAGTCTTACAGGATTGGAGACACTGAAGCTTTCTTT. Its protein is CASSESYRIGDTEAFF.

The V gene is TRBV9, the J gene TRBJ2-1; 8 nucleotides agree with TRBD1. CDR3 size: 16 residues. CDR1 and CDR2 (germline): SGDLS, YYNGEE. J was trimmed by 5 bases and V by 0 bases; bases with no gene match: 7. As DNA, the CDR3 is TGTGCCAGCAGCGTAGCCCCAGGGGGCGGTAACAATGAGCAGTTCTTC. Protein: CASSVAPGGGNNEQFF.

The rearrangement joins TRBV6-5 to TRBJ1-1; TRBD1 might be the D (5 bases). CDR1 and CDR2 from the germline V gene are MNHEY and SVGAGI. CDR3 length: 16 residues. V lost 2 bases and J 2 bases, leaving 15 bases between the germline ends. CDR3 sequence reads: CASSYGVGATNTEAFF. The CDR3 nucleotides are TGTGCCAGCAGTTACGGCGTCGGGGCTACAAACACTGAAGCTTTCTTT.

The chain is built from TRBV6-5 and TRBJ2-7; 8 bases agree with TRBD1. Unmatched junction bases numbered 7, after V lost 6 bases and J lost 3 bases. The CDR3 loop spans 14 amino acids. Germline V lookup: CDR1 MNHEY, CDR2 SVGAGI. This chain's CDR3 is CASRTGTGNYEQYF. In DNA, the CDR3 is TGTGCCAGCAGGACCGGGACAGGCAACTACGAGCAGTACTTC.

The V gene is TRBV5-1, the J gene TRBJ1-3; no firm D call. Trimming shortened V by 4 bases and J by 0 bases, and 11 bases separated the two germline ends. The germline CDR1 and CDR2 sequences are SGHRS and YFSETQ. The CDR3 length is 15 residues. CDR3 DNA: TGCGCCAGCAGCACCGGCAGGTCCTCTGGAAACACCATATATTTT. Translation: CASSTGRSSGNTIYF.

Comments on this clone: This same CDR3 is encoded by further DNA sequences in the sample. For the CDR3, the DNA is TGCGCCAGCAGCTTAGACGGAGAGACCCAGTACTTC. It is translated as CASSLDGETQYF. This chain connects TRBV5-1 to TRBJ2-5; D remains unclear. The germline gives CDR1 SGHRS, CDR2 YFSETQ. The CDR3 spans 12 residues. V was cut by 2 bases and J by 4 bases, with 6 bases left in between.

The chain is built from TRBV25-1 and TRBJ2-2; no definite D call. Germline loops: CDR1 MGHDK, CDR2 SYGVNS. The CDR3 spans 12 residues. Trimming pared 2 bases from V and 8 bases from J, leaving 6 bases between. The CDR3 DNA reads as TGTGCCAGCAGTGAAACTCTGGGGGAGCTGTTTTTT. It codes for CASSETLGELFF. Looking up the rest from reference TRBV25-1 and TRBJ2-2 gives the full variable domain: EADIYQTPRYLVIGTGKKITLECSQTMGHDKMYWYQQDPGMELHLIHYSYGVNSTEKGDLSSESTVSRIRTEHFPLTLESARPSHTSQYLCASSETLGELFFGEGSRLTVL.

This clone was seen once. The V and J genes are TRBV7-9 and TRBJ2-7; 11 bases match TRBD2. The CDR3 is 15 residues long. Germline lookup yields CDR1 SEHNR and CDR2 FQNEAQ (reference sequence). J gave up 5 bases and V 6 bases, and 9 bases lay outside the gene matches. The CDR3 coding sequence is TGTGCCAGCAGGGGCTTAGCGGGAGGGCCCGACGAGCAGTACTTC. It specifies CASRGLAGGPDEQYF. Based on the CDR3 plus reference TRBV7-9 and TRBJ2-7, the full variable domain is DTGVSQNPRHKITKRGQNVTFRCDPISEHNRLYWYRQTLGQGPEFLTYFQNEAQLEKSRLLSDRFSAERPKGSFSTLEIQRTEQGDSAMYLCASRGLAGGPDEQYFGPGTRLTVT.

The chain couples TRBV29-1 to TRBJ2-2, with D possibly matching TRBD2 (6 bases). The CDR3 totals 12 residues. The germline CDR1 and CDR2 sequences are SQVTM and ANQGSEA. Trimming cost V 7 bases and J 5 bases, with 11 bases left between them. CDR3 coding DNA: TGCAGCGGGAGGGCCCAGACCGGGGAGCTGTTTTTT. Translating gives CSGRAQTGELFF.

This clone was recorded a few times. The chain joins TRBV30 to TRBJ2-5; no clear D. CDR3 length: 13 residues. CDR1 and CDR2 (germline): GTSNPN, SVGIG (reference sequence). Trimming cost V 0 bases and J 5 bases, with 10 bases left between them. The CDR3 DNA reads TGTGCCTGGAGTGTATCGGATTGGGAGACCCAGTACTTC. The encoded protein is CAWSVSDWETQYF.

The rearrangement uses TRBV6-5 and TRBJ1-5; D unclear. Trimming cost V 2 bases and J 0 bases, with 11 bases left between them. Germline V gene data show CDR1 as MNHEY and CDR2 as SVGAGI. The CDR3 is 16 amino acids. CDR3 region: CASSYRSEYSNQPQHF. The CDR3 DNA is TGTGCCAGCAGTTACAGATCCGAGTATAGCAATCAGCCCCAGCATTTT.

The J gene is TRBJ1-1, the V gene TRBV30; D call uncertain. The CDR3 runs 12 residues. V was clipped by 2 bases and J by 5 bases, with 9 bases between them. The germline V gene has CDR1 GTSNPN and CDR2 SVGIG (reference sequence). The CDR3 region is CAWSRAATEAFF. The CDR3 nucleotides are TGTGCCTGGAGTAGGGCAGCTACTGAAGCTTTCTTT.

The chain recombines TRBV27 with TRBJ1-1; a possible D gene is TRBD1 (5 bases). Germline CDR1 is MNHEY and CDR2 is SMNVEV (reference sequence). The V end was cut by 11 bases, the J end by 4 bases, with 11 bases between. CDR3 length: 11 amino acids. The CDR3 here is CASRGGTEAFF. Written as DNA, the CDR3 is TGTGCCTCGAGGGGAGGCACTGAAGCTTTCTTT.

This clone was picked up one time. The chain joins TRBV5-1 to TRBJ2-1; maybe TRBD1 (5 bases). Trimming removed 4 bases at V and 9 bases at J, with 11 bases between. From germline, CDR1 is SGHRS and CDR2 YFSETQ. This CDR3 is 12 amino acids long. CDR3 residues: CASSGWGGEQFF. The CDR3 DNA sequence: TGCGCCAGCAGCGGGTGGGGCGGTGAGCAGTTCTTC.

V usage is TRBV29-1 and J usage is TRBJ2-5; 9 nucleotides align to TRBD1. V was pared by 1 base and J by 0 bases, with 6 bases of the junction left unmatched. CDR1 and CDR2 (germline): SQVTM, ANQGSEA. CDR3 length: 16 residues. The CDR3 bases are TGCAGCGTTGAAGGTGGACAGGGGTTGTACCAAGAGACCCAGTACTTC. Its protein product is CSVEGGQGLYQETQYF.

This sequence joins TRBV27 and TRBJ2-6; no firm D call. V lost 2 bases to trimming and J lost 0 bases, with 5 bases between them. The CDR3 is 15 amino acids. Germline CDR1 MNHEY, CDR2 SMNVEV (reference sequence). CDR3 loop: CASSLLFSGANVLTF. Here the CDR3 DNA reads TGTGCCAGCAGTTTACTCTTCTCTGGGGCCAACGTCCTGACTTTC.

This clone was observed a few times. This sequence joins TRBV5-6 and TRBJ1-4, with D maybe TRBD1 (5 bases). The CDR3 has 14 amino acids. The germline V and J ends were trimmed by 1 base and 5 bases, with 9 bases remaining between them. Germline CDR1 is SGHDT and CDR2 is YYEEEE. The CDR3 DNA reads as TGTGCCAGCAGCTTGTACAGGCGGAATGAAAAACTGTTTTTT. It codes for CASSLYRRNEKLFF.

The CDR3 region is CASKGTSAPDTQYF. For the CDR3, the DNA is TGTGCCAGTAAAGGGACTAGCGCACCAGATACGCAGTATTTT. The chain combines TRBV19 with TRBJ2-3, with 10 positions matching TRBD2. With 7 bases clipped from V and 4 bases from J, the junction kept 5 bases outside the gene matches. CDR3 size: 14 residues. Germline V gene data show CDR1 as LNHDA and CDR2 as SQIVND (reference sequence).

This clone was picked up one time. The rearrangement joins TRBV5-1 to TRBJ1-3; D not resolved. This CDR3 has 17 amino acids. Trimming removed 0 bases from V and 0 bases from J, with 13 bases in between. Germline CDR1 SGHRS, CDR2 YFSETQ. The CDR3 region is CASSLDYALTSGNTIYF. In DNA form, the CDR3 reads TGCGCCAGCAGCTTGGATTATGCCCTCACCTCTGGAAACACCATATATTTT.

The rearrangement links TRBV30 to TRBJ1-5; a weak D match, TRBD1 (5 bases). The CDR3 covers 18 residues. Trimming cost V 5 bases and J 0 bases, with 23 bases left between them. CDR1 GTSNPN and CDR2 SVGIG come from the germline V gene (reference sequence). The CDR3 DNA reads TGTGCCTGGGCCGGGAGGGGCGGCCGCATTGATAGCAATCAGCCCCAGCATTTT. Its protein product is CAWAGRGGRIDSNQPQHF.

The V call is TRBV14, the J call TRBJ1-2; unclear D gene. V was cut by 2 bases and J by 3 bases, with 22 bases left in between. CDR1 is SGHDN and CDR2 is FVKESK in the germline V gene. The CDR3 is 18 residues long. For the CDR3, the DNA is TGTGCCAGCAGCCAAAATGGGATGGGAAGACCCTCTGACTATGGCTACACCTTC. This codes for CASSQNGMGRPSDYGYTF.

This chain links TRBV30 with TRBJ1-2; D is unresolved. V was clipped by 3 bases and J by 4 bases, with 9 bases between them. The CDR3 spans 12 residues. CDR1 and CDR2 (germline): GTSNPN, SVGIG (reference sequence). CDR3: CAWRHDFYGYTF. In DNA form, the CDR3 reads TGTGCCTGGAGACACGATTTCTATGGCTACACCTTC. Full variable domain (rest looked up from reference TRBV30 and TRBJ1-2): SQTIHQWPATLVQPVGSPLSLECTVEGTSNPNLYWYRQAAGRGLQLLFYSVGIGQISSEVPQNLSASRPQDRQFILSSKKLLLSDSGFYLCAWRHDFYGYTFGSGTRLTVV.

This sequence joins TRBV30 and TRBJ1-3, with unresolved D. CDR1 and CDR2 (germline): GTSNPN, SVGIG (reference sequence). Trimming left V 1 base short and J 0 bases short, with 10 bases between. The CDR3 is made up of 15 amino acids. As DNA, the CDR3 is TGTGCCTGGAGTGGGGCAGGCGACTCTGGAAACACCATATATTTT. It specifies CAWSGAGDSGNTIYF.

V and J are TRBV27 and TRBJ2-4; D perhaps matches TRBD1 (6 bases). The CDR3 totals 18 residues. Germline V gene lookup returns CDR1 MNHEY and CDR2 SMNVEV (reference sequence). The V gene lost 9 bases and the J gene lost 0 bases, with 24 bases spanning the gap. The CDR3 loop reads CASQTRIRGVLAKNIQYF. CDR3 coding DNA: TGTGCCAGTCAAACACGAATCAGGGGAGTCTTAGCCAAAAACATTCAGTACTTC.

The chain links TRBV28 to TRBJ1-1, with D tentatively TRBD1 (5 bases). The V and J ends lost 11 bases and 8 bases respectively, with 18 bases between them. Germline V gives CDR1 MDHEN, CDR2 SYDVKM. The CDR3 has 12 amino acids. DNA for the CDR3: TGTGCCCACACCAGGGAGTGGGGAGAAGCTTTCTTT. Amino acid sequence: CAHTREWGEAFF.